Following are 21 T cell receptor beta chains from one sample sequenced in a study of blood T cell repertoires in COVID-19. Produced via immunoSEQ multiplex PCR; TCRdb's table is partial and in-frame only. The sample consists of roughly 190,000 clones, 90% to 95% of them appearing once. Source material: peripheral blood. The receptor source for this set is a man aged 25-45 years with COVID-19, enrolled during active disease.

This chain uses TRBV5-1 with TRBJ2-5; 7 nucleotides agree with TRBD1. V lost 4 bases, J lost 4 bases, and 7 bases stayed unmatched. CDR3 length equals 14 residues. Per germline, CDR1 SGHRS and CDR2 YFSETQ. CDR3 amino acids: CASSQVAGGETQYF. The CDR3 DNA is TGCGCCAGCAGCCAGGTTGCAGGGGGAGAGACCCAGTACTTC. The full variable domain, completed using reference TRBV5-1 and TRBJ2-5, is KAGVTQTPRYLIKTRGQQVTLSCSPISGHRSVSWYQQTPGQGLQFLFEYFSETQRNKGNFPGRFSGRQFSNSRSEMNVSTLELGDSALYLCASSQVAGGETQYFGPGTRLLVL.

The chain has TRBV27 and TRBJ1-1; no clear D. Deletions cut 0 bases from V and 4 bases from J, with 12 bases between. CDR3 length equals 15 residues. Germline V lookup: CDR1 MNHEY, CDR2 SMNVEV (reference sequence). For the CDR3, the DNA is TGTGCCAGCAGTTTATCCCCGGCCACGGGCACTGAAGCTTTCTTT. It translates to CASSLSPATGTEAFF.

The rearrangement joins TRBV9 to TRBJ1-4; 8 bases fit TRBD1. This CDR3 spans 15 amino acids. Germline V gene lookup returns CDR1 SGDLS and CDR2 YYNGEE. The V and J ends lost 4 bases and 2 bases, in that order; junction bases with no gene match: 4. CDR3 residues: CASSTRQGTNEKLFF. CDR3 DNA sequence: TGTGCCAGCAGCACGAGACAGGGGACTAATGAAAAACTGTTTTTT.

This chain joins TRBV7-3 and TRBJ2-7; 7 bases fit TRBD1. The CDR3 is made up of 14 amino acids. The junction had 2 bases not matched to a gene; V was cut back by 3 bases and J by 0 bases. Per the germline V gene, CDR1 is SGHTA and CDR2 is FQGTGA. CDR3 DNA: TGTGCCAGCAGCTTCACAGGGGACTCCTACGAGCAGTACTTC. It codes for CASSFTGDSYEQYF.

The V and J genes are TRBV24-1 and TRBJ2-2; TRBD1 matches at 7 bases. V shed 2 bases and J 7 bases; nucleotides not matched to a gene: 9. CDR3 size: 16 residues. Per the germline V gene, CDR1 is KGHDR and CDR2 is SFDVKD. CDR3 nucleotide sequence: TGTGCCACCAGTGATTCTGTAAAGGGGGCTGGCGGGGAGCTGTTTTTT. This encodes CATSDSVKGAGGELFF.

The CDR3 coding sequence is TGTGCCATCAGTGAGAGTACAGGGGCCCTCCAAGAGACCCAGTACTTC. Translating gives CAISESTGALQETQYF. The V call is TRBV10-3, the J call TRBJ2-5; 7 bases are shared with TRBD1. V was clipped by 2 bases and J by 1 base; unmatched bases: 7. CDR1 and CDR2 (germline): ENHRY, SYGVKD. This CDR3 is built from 16 residues.

This sequence joins TRBV6-6 and TRBJ1-4, with TRBD1 identical over 10 bases. J lost 4 bases, V lost 2 bases, and 4 bases had no gene match. The CDR3 runs to 16 residues. Germline V lookup: CDR1 MNHNY, CDR2 SVGAGI (reference sequence). Here the CDR3 reads CASSYLGTGVNEKLFF. The CDR3 DNA reads TGTGCCAGCAGTTACCTGGGGACAGGGGTTAATGAAAAACTGTTTTTT.

This chain connects TRBV7-9 to TRBJ1-1; perhaps TRBD1 as D (5 bases). This CDR3 has 14 amino acids. Germline CDR1 SEHNR, CDR2 FQNEAQ (reference sequence). Trimming took 6 bases from V and 4 from J, leaving 15 bases between them. CDR3 sequence: CASRGRGGSTEAFF. The CDR3 nucleotides read TGTGCCAGCAGGGGACGGGGCGGGAGCACTGAAGCTTTCTTT.

The chain joins TRBV2 to TRBJ2-7; D perhaps matches TRBD2 (6 bases). V lost 5 bases and J lost 2, with 7 bases in between. Germline values: CDR1 SNHLY, CDR2 FYNNEI. CDR3 length: 12 residues. Written as DNA, the CDR3 is TGTGCCAGCAGTCGGGAGCCCTACGAGCAGTACTTC. Amino acid sequence: CASSREPYEQYF.

Remarks on this clone: Other DNA sequences from this sample encode an identical CDR3 as well. The CDR3 protein is CASSLTDSNQPQHF. For the CDR3, the DNA is TGTGCCAGCAGCTTGACAGATAGCAATCAGCCCCAGCATTTT. The J gene is TRBJ1-5, the V gene TRBV9; possibly TRBD1 for D (5 bases). The CDR3 runs 14 residues. CDR1 SGDLS and CDR2 YYNGEE come from the germline V gene. Trimming took off 4 bases at V and 0 bases at J, with 8 bases between the two ends.

The chain joins TRBV30 to TRBJ2-5, with D possibly TRBD2 on 5 matching bases. Germline V gene data show CDR1 as GTSNPN and CDR2 as SVGIG (reference sequence). The CDR3 totals 12 residues. The V end lost 1 base, the J end lost 2 bases, and 5 bases lay between the germline ends. The CDR3 DNA sequence: TGTGCCTGGAGTGGAGGGCAAGAGACCCAGTACTTC. As protein: CAWSGGQETQYF.

The gene calls are TRBV7-9 and TRBJ1-6; TRBD1 matches at 11 bases. Germline assignment: CDR1 SEHNR and CDR2 FQNEAQ (reference sequence). Trimming cost V 5 bases and J 10 bases; bases outside gene matches: 10. The CDR3 length is 16 residues. DNA for the CDR3: TGTGCCAGCAGCGGGGGAACCGGGACAGGGGGATCACCCCTCCACTTT. Its protein is CASSGGTGTGGSPLHF.

The CDR3 sequence is CASSFRARGYTF. The CDR3 nucleotides read TGTGCCAGCAGTTTCAGGGCACGTGGCTACACCTTC. The chain links TRBV12-3 or TRBV12-4 to TRBJ1-2; possibly TRBD1 for D (5 bases). V lost 3 bases and J lost 7, with 9 bases in between. The length of the CDR3 is 12 residues.

The CDR3 protein is CASSETRTGRGEKLFF. CDR3 sequence (DNA): TGTGCCAGCAGTGAAACCAGGACAGGGAGGGGAGAAAAACTGTTTTTT. The chain links TRBV2 to TRBJ1-4; 8 bases are a match to TRBD1. The CDR3 is 16 residues long. The junction had 10 bases not matched to a gene; V was cut back by 2 bases and J by 8 bases. From germline, CDR1 is SNHLY and CDR2 FYNNEI. Combining the CDR3 with reference TRBV2 and TRBJ1-4 gives the whole variable domain EPEVTQTPSHQVTQMGQEVILRCVPISNHLYFYWYRQILGQKVEFLVSFYNNEISEKSEIFDDQFSVERPDGSNFTLKIRSTKLEDSAMYFCASSETRTGRGEKLFFGSGTQLSVL.

The V gene is TRBV19, the J gene TRBJ1-1, with 7 bases identical to TRBD1. The germline V gene has CDR1 LNHDA and CDR2 SQIVND (reference sequence). J was trimmed by 4 bases and V by 6 bases; bases with no gene match: 8. The CDR3 is 14 amino acids. The CDR3 protein is CASSQQGIGTEAFF. In DNA form, the CDR3 reads TGTGCCAGTAGCCAACAGGGGATAGGCACTGAAGCTTTCTTT. The complete variable domain, with remaining parts taken from reference TRBV19 and TRBJ1-1, reads DGGITQSPKYLFRKEGQNVTLSCEQNLNHDAMYWYRQDPGQGLRLIYYSQIVNDFQKGDIAEGYSVSREKKESFPLTVTSAQKNPTAFYLCASSQQGIGTEAFFGQGTRLTVV.

The chain carries TRBV24-1 and TRBJ1-6; no clear D. Germline CDR1 reads KGHDR; CDR2 reads SFDVKD. The CDR3 is made up of 13 amino acids. Trimming took off 7 bases at V and 7 bases at J, with 10 bases between the two ends. CDR3 sequence: CATSAGINSPLHF. The CDR3 DNA follows: TGTGCCACCAGCGCGGGGATCAATTCACCCCTCCACTTT.

This chain uses TRBV7-9 with TRBJ2-5; 8 bases line up with TRBD2. Unmatched junction bases numbered 17, after V lost 4 bases and J lost 7 bases. The CDR3 runs 17 residues. Germline CDR1 is SEHNR and CDR2 is FQNEAQ (reference sequence). The CDR3: CASSSAGAGGPKSTQYF. CDR3 in DNA: TGTGCCAGCAGCTCTGCGGGCGCGGGGGGACCGAAATCGACCCAGTACTTC.

This rearrangement joins TRBV11-2 to TRBJ2-1; 11 bases align to TRBD1. This CDR3 comprises 14 residues. Germline assignment: CDR1 SGHAT and CDR2 FQNNGV. J gave up 8 bases and V 9 bases, and 9 bases lay outside the gene matches. CDR3 nucleotides: TGTGCCAGTCTCAGGACAGGGGGCACGGATGAGCAGTTCTTC. Translation gives CASLRTGGTDEQFF.

This clone was detected only once. The rearrangement uses TRBV18 and TRBJ1-5, with D possibly TRBD1 on 5 matching bases. The CDR3 contains 15 residues. CDR1 KGHSH and CDR2 LQKENI come from the germline V gene. V was cut by 3 bases and J by 1 base, with 10 bases left in between. The CDR3: CASSPGGPSNQPQHF. For the CDR3, the DNA is TGTGCCAGCTCACCGGGGGGACCCAGCAATCAGCCCCAGCATTTT.

This clone was picked up one time. The J gene is TRBJ1-2, the V gene TRBV6-5; TRBD1 aligns across 7 bases. V lost 10 bases, J lost 5 bases, and 10 bases stayed unmatched. The CDR3 spans 13 residues. CDR1 and CDR2 (germline): MNHEY, SVGAGI. The DNA for the CDR3 is TGTGCCATTATAGGGGGCGCATCGTATGGCTACACCTTC. Protein sequence: CAIIGGASYGYTF.

The genes are TRBV10-3 and TRBJ1-1, with TRBD1 matching over 9 bases. This CDR3 spans 14 amino acids. Germline V gene lookup returns CDR1 ENHRY and CDR2 SYGVKD. The V and J ends lost 1 base and 11 bases, in that order; junction bases with no gene match: 8. In nucleotides, the CDR3 is TGTGCCATCAGTGAGTTGGGACAGGGAGGAGAGGCTTTCTTT. Residues: CAISELGQGGEAFF.